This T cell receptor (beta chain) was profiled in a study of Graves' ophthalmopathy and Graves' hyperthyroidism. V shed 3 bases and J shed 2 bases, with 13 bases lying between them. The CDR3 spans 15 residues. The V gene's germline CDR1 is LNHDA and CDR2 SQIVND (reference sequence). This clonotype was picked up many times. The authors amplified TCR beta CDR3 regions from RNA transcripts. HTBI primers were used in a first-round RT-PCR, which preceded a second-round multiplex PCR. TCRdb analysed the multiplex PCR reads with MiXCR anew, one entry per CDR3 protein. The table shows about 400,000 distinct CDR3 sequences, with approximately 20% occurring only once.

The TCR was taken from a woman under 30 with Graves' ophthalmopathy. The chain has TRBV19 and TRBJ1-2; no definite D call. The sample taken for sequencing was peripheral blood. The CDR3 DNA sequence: TGTGCCAGTAGTATGGTGGGCCTTACCAACTATGGCTACACCTTC. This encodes CASSMVGLTNYGYTF. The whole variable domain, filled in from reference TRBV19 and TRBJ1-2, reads DGGITQSPKYLFRKEGQNVTLSCEQNLNHDAMYWYRQDPGQGLRLIYYSQIVNDFQKGDIAEGYSVSREKKESFPLTVTSAQKNPTAFYLCASSMVGLTNYGYTFGSGTRLTVV.